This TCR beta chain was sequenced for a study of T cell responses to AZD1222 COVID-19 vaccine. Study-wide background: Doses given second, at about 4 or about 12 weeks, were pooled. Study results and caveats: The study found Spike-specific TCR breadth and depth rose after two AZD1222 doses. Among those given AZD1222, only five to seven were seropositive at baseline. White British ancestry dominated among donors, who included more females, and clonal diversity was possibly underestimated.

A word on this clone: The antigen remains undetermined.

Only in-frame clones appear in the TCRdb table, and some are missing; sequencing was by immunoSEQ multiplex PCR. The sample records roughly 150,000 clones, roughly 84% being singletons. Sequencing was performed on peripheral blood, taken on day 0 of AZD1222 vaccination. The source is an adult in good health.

The CDR3 reads CASSSFLTGANVLTF. In nucleotides, the CDR3 is TGTGCCAGCAGTTCCTTCCTGACAGGGGCCAACGTCCTGACTTTC. The genes are TRBV27 and TRBJ2-6; D unresolved. CDR1 MNHEY and CDR2 SMNVEV come from the germline V gene (reference sequence). The CDR3 is made up of 15 amino acids. The V end lost 4 bases, the J end lost 4 bases, and 11 bases lay between the germline ends.